The rows below give T cell receptor beta chains drawn from one sample of a study of T cells in Graves' hyperthyroidism and ophthalmopathy. TCRdb reanalysed the multiplex PCR reads using MiXCR and keeps one entry per CDR3 protein. The sample lists fewer than 600,000 distinct CDR3 sequences, 14% occurring once. Material for sequencing was blood. These receptors were taken from a woman aged 40 to 50 with Graves' hyperthyroidism. Each CDR3 is given with its conserved first and last residue.

j_call v_call cdr3_aa
TRBJ2-7 TRBV20-1 CSARDQWEATYEQYF
TRBJ2-1 TRBV12-5 CASGLGGRNEQFF
TRBJ1-1 TRBV3-1 CASMGSESSNTEAFF
TRBJ1-1 TRBV28 CASSFLESMNTEAFF
TRBJ1-2 TRBV12-3/TRBV12-4 CASSFGSLNYGYTF
TRBJ1-2 TRBV10-3 CAISPGGGREGGYTF
TRBJ2-2 TRBV7-2 CASSQTSAGTGELFF
TRBJ1-4 TRBV6-1 CASSFSGVNNEKLFF
TRBJ2-2 TRBV13 CASSSRRSTENTGELFF
TRBJ1-1 TRBV30 CAWSPTGGSNTEAFF
TRBJ2-1 TRBV25-1 CASSVQDRYEQFF
TRBJ2-3 TRBV7-3 CASSQAAGPDTQYF
TRBJ2-1 TRBV7-3 CASQSGTSGLQFF
TRBJ2-7 TRBV5-6 CASSRIRDELYEQYF
TRBJ2-1 TRBV12-3/TRBV12-4 CASSITSGIPNEQFF
TRBJ2-7 TRBV11-2 CASSFELAGGPHEQYF
TRBJ1-2 TRBV28 CASSLSAGAHGYTF
TRBJ2-7 TRBV3-1 CASSQGVGAREQYF
TRBJ2-1 TRBV24-1 CATSARNLLYNEQFF
TRBJ2-1 TRBV3-1 CASAPSGRAAYSYNEQFF
TRBJ1-2 TRBV27 CASRPGQGIYGYTF
TRBJ2-7 TRBV20-1 CSVYSGTSYEQYF
TRBJ2-1 TRBV9 CASSKTSANSYNEQFF
TRBJ2-3 TRBV29-1 CSVERDEDTQYF
TRBJ2-1 TRBV28 CASKLPGWNEQFF